This TCR beta chain derives from a study of vaccination and CD4 T cells after COVID-19. V lost 5 bases and J 0 bases, leaving 13 bases between the germline ends. The CDR3 spans 15 residues. Germline V CDR1 and CDR2: SGHTA, FQGNSA. On this clonotype: The antigen remains undetermined.

Treatment of the sample: roughly nine-day PBMC culture with coronavirus spike peptide pools or control peptides (ViraFEST assay). With peptide pools, ViraFEST first expanded antigen-specific T cells and afterwards sequenced their TCRs. The authors cultured approximately 2 million PBMCs per well with roughly 10 IU/ml IL-2 and about 9.4 ug/ml peptide pools. Sequence data for DNA of cultured CD4+ T cells were generated by the Oncomine TCR Beta short-read assay. One entry per CDR3 protein results from TCRdb running MiXCR on the PCR reads. There are roughly 8,900 distinct CDR3 sequences in the sample; less than 65% occur only once, and about 16% lies in the top ten.

The chain links TRBV7-2 to TRBJ1-1; the D is unclear. The TCR was taken from a human donor with COVID-19. Sequences were derived from cultured CD4+ T cells from blood, sampled after SARS-CoV-2 vaccination. The CDR3 here is CASSRQADMNTEAFF. For the CDR3, the DNA is TGTGCCAGCAGCCGCCAGGCTGACATGAACACTGAAGCTTTCTTT.